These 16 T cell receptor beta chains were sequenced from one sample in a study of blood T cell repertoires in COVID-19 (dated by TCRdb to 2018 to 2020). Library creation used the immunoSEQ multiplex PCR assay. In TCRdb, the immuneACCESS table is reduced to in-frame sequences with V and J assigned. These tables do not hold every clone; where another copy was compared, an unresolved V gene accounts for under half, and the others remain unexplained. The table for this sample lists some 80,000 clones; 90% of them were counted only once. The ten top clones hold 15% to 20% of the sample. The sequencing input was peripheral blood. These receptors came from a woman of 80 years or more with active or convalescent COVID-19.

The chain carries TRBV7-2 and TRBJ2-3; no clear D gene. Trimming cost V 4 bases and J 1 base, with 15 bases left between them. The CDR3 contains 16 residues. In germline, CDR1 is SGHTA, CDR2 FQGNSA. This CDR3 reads CASSSSQRPRTDTQYF. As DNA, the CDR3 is TGTGCCAGCAGCTCCAGTCAGCGACCCCGCACAGATACGCAGTATTTT.

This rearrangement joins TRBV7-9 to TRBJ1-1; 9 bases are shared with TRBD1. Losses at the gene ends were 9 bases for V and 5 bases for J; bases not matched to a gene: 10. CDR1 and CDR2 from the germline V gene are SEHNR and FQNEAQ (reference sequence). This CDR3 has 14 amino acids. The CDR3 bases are TGTGCCAGAACGGTGGGACAGGGCTGGACTGAAGCTTTCTTT. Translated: CARTVGQGWTEAFF.

CDR3 in amino acids: CASRTGTGTDTQYF. CDR3 in DNA: TGTGCCAGCCGTACCGGGACTGGCACAGATACGCAGTATTTT. The chain uses TRBV6-5 and TRBJ2-3; TRBD2 might be the D (6 bases). CDR1 is MNHEY, CDR2 SVGAGI, per germline. The V and J ends lost 8 bases and 1 base respectively, with 13 bases between them. This CDR3 is built from 14 residues.

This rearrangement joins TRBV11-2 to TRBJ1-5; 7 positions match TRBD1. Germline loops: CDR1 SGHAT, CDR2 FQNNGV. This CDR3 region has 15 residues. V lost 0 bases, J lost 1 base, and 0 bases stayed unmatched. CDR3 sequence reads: CASSLEGQSNQPQHF. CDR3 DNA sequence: TGTGCCAGCAGCTTAGAGGGACAGAGCAATCAGCCCCAGCATTTT.

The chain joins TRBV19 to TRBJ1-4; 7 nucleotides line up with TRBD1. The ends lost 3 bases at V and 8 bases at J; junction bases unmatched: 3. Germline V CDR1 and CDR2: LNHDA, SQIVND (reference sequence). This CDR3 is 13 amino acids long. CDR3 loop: CASSIAGGEKLFF. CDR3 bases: TGTGCCAGTAGTATCGCAGGGGGGGAAAAACTGTTTTTT. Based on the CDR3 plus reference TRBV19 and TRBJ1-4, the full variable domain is DGGITQSPKYLFRKEGQNVTLSCEQNLNHDAMYWYRQDPGQGLRLIYYSQIVNDFQKGDIAEGYSVSREKKESFPLTVTSAQKNPTAFYLCASSIAGGEKLFFGSGTQLSVL.

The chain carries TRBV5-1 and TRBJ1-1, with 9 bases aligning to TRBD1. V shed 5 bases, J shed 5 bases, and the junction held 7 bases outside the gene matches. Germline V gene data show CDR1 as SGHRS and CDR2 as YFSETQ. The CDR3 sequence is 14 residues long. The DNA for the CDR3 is TGCGCCAGCAGATCGGACAGGGGTGGGACTGAAGCTTTCTTT. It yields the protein CASRSDRGGTEAFF.

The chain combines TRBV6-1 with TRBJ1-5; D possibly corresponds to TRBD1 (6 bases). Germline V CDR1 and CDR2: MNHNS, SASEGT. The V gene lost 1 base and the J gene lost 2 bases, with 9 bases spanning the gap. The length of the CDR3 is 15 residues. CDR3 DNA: TGTGCCAGCAGTGAAGAGGGGGTAGGCAATCAGCCCCAGCATTTT. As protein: CASSEEGVGNQPQHF.

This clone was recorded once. In DNA, the CDR3 is TGTACCTCAGGGGTAAGGGGGGGCCAGCCCCAGCATTTT. Its translation is CTSGVRGGQPQHF. The rearrangement links TRBV28 to TRBJ1-5; tentative D call: TRBD1 (6 bases). This CDR3 is built from 13 residues. From germline, CDR1 is MDHEN and CDR2 SYDVKM.

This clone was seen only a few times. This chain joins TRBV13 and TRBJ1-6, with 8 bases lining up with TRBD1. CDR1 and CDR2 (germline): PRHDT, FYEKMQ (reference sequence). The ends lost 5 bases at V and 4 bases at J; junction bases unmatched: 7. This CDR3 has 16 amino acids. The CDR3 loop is CASSPWDRKYNSPLHF. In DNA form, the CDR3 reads TGTGCCAGCAGCCCCTGGGACAGGAAATATAATTCACCCCTCCACTTT.

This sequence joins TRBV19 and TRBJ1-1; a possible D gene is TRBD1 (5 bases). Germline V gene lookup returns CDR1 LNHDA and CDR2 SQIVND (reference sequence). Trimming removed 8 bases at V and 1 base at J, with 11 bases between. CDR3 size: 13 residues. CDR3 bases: TGTGCCAGTTCTGACAGTTCGAACACTGAAGCTTTCTTT. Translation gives CASSDSSNTEAFF.

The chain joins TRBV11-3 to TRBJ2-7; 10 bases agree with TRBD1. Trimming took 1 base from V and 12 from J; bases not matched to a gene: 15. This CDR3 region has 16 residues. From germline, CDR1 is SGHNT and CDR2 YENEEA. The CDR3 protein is CASSLGGQGPVGGRYF. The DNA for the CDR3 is TGTGCCAGCAGCTTAGGGGGACAGGGGCCCGTTGGGGGTAGGTACTTC.

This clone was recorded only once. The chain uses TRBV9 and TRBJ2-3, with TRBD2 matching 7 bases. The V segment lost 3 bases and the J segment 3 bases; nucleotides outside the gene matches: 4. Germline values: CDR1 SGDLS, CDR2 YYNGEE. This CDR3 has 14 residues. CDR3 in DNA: TGTGCCAGCAGCGGGGGGGGATGGACAGATACGCAGTATTTT. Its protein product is CASSGGGWTDTQYF.

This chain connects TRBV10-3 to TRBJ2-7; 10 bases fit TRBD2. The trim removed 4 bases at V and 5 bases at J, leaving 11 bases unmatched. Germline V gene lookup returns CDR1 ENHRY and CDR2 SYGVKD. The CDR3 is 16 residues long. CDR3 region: CAISVERGGPLHEQYF. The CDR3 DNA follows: TGTGCCATCAGTGTCGAGCGGGGGGGCCCTTTACACGAGCAGTACTTC.

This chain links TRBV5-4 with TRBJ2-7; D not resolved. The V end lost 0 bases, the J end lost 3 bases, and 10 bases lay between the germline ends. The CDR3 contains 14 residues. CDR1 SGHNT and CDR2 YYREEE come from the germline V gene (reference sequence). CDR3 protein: CASSLAGQDYEQYF. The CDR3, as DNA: TGTGCCAGCAGCTTGGCTGGCCAGGACTACGAGCAGTACTTC.

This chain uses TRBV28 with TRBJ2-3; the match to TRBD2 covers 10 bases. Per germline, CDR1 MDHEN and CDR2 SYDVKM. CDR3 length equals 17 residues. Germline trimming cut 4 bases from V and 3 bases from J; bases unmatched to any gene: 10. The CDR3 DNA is TGTGCCAGCAGTTCCCTCCTCCTAGCGGGGGCTACAGATACGCAGTATTTT. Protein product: CASSSLLLAGATDTQYF.

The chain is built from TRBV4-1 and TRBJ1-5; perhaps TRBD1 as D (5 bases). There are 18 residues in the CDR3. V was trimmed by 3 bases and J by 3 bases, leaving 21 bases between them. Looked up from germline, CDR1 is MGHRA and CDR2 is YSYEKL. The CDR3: CASSQANMGLGTNQPQHF. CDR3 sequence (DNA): TGCGCCAGCAGCCAGGCAAACATGGGACTGGGAACCAATCAGCCCCAGCATTTT.